The rows below give T cell receptor beta chains drawn from one sample of a study of cytomegalovirus exposure and HLA in healthy donors. Here immunoSEQ multiplex PCR was the method, and the copy in TCRdb shows in-frame clones only, minus some. This sample carries 120,000 or so clones, approximately 91% of them seen once, and the ten largest clones take less than 1.5%. Input material: PBMCs. The receptors originated from a man aged 30 to 39 in good health and CMV-seronegative. The CDR3 runs from the conserved cysteine through the conserved F or W. Each record gives: D gene, J gene, clone size, CDR3 length, V gene, CDR3 protein, CDR3 DNA. A D gene is named only where the DNA matches it firmly. A row's size may be missing; if present it is once, few, many or a size class.

>-|TRBJ2-3|-|16|TRBV4-1
CASSQARGGSTDTQYF
TGCGCCAGCAGCCAGGCTAGGGGGGGATCCACAGATACGCAGTATTTT
>-|TRBJ1-5|-|14|TRBV5-6
CASSLGGGNQPQHF
TGTGCCAGCAGTCTAGGGGGGGGCAATCAGCCCCAGCATTTT
>-|TRBJ1-2|-|17|TRBV9
CASSVGREGQGIYGYTF
TGTGCCAGCAGCGTAGGAAGAGAGGGGCAGGGGATCTATGGCTACACCTTC
>TRBD1|TRBJ1-5|-|16|TRBV7-2
CASSFWGQGSNQPQHF
TGTGCCAGCAGCTTCTGGGGACAGGGCAGCAATCAGCCCCAGCATTTT
>TRBD1|TRBJ2-3|-|16|TRBV2
CASKPPGQGATDTQYF
TGTGCCAGCAAGCCCCCGGGACAGGGGGCCACAGATACGCAGTATTTT
>-|TRBJ1-4|-|15|TRBV6-1
CASSGSTGFNEKLFF
TGTGCCAGCAGTGGATCAACAGGGTTTAATGAAAAACTGTTTTTT
>-|TRBJ2-7|once|12|TRBV30
CAWKVWAGEQYF
TGTGCCTGGAAGGTCTGGGCTGGCGAGCAGTACTTC
>TRBD1|TRBJ1-5|-|15|TRBV6-4
CASSESTGGNQPQHF
TGTGCCAGCAGTGAATCGACAGGGGGCAATCAGCCCCAGCATTTT
>TRBD2|TRBJ2-3|-|16|TRBV19
CASSLQLAGGTDTQYF
TGTGCCAGTAGTCTCCAACTAGCGGGAGGCACAGATACGCAGTATTTT
>-|TRBJ2-5|-|14|TRBV19
CASSTSYNQETQYF
TGTGCCAGTAGTACCTCATACAACCAAGAGACCCAGTACTTC
>-|TRBJ1-3|-|15|TRBV11-2
CASSFPGSSGNTIYF
TGTGCCAGCAGCTTCCCGGGGAGCTCTGGAAACACCATATATTTT
>-|TRBJ1-2|-|13|TRBV5-1
CASSQDNNYGYTF
TGCGCCAGCAGCCAAGACAACAACTATGGCTACACCTTC
>TRBD1|TRBJ1-1|-|14|TRBV30
CAWSLGQGNTEAFF
TGTGCCTGGAGTCTTGGACAGGGGAACACTGAAGCTTTCTTT
>-|TRBJ1-2|-|14|TRBV5-1
CATHSGGLGYGYTF
TGCGCCACCCACTCGGGGGGCCTGGGCTATGGCTACACCTTC
>TRBD2|TRBJ2-3|-|15|TRBV7-9
CASSRGLAVIDTQYF
TGTGCCAGCAGCCGTGGACTAGCGGTAATAGATACGCAGTATTTT
>TRBD1|TRBJ1-4|-|14|TRBV9
CASSGGQGNEKLFF
TGTGCCAGCAGCGGCGGACAGGGTAATGAAAAACTGTTTTTT
>-|TRBJ1-5|-|13|TRBV15
CATSRQSPTPQHF
TGTGCCACCAGCAGACAAAGCCCCACGCCCCAGCATTTT
>-|TRBJ1-4|-|15|TRBV6-6
CASRGGSQANEKLFF
TGTGCCAGCAGGGGGGGAAGTCAGGCTAATGAAAAACTGTTTTTT
>-|TRBJ1-3|-|15|TRBV11-2
CASSLRRSSGNTIYF
TGTGCCAGCAGCTTAAGGCGGAGCTCTGGAAACACCATATATTTT